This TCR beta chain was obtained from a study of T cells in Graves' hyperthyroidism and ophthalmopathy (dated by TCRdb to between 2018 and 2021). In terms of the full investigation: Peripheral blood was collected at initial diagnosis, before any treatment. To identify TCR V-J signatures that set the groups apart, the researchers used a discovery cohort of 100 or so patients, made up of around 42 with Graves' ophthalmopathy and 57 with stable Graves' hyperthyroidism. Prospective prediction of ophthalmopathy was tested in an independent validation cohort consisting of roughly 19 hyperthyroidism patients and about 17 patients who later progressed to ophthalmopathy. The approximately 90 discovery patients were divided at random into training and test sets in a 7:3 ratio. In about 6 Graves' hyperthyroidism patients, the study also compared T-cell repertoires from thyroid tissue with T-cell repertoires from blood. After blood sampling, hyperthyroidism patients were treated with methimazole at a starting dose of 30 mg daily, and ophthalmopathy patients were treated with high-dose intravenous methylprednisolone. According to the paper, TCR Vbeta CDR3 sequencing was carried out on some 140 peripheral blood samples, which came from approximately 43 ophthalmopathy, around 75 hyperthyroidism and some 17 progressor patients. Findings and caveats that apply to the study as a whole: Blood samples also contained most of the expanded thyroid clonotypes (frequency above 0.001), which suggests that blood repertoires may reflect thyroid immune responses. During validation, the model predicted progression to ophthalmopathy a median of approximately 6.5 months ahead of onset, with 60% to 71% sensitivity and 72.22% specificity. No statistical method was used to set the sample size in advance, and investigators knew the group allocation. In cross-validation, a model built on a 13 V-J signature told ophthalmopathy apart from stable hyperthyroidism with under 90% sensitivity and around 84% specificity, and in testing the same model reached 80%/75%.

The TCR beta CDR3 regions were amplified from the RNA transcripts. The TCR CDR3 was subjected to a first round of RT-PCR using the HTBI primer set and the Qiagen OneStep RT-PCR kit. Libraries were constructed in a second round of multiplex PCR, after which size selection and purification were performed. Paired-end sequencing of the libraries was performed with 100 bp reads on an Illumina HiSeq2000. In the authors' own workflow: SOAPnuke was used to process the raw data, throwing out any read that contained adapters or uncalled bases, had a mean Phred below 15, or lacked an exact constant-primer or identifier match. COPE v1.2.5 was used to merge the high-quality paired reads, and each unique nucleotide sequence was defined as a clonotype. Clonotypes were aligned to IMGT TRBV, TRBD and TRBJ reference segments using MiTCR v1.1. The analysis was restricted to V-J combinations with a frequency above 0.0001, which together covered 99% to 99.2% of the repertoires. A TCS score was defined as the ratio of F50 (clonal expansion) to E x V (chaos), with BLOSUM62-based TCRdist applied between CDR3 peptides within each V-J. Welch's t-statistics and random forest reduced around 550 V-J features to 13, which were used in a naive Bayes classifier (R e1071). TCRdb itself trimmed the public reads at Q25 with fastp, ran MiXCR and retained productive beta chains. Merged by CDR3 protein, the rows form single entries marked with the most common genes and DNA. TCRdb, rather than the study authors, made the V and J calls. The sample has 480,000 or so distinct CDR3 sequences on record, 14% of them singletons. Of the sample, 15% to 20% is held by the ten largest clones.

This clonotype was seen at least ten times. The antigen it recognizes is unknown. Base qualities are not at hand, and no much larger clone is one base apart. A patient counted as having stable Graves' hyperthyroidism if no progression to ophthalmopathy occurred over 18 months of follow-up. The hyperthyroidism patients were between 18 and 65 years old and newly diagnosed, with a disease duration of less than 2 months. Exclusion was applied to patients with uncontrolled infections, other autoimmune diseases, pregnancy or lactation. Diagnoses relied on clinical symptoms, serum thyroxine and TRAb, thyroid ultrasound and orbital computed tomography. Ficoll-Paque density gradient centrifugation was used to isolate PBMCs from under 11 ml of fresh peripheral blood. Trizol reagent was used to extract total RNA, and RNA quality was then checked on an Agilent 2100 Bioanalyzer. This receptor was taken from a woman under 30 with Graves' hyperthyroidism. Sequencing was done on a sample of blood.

The DNA sequence follows: TGTGCCAGCAGTTACTGGGGAGGGTCGTCGCGGGAGACCCAGTACTTC. Protein translation: CASSYWGGSSRETQYF. The chain is assembled from TRBV6-5 and TRBJ2-5; 7 junctional bases match TRBD2. The CDR3 has 16 amino acids, counting the end cysteine and phenylalanine. Of all the DNA, just the CDR3 is kept, 48 bases in frame from base 1. According to the germline V gene, CDR1 reads MNHEY and CDR2 reads SVGAGI. V has 1 base trimmed and J has 5 bases trimmed; junction bases matching no gene number 10.